A selection of T cell receptor beta chains follows, all from one sample in a study of CD4 T cells in relation to SARS-CoV-2 and coronaviruses. Using immunoSEQ multiplex PCR, the repertoire was profiled, and TCRdb retains in-frame clones only, with some absent. Altogether 35,000 to 40,000 clones are present, approximately 88% being singletons, with the ten largest covering about a tenth. Sequencing input: memory CD4+ T cells from PBMCs. The source of these receptors is an adult with COVID-19. Both conserved end residues are part of each CDR3. A D gene is named only where the DNA matches it firmly. Only part of the rows carry a size: once, few, many, or a class if the clone is expanded.

TRBD2	TRBJ2-1	-	TRBV5-6	TGTGCCAGCAGCTTGTTTGGCGGGGGGGTCTCCTACAATGAGCAGTTCTTC	CASSLFGGGVSYNEQFF
TRBD2	TRBJ2-5	-	TRBV9	TGTGCCAGCAGCCCCCGCGGGGGGAGTGAAGAGACCCAGTACTTC	CASSPRGGSEETQYF
-	TRBJ2-1	-	TRBV5-1	TGCGCCAGCAGCTTAGTTTCAGGTAATAGGAATGAGCAGTTCTTC	CASSLVSGNRNEQFF
-	TRBJ2-3	-	TRBV3-1/TRBV3-2	TGTGCCAGCAGTAGAGGGGGAAATACGCAGTATTTT	CASSRGGNTQYF
-	TRBJ1-5	-	TRBV20-1	TGCAGTGCTAGTAGGCAGGGGAGCAATCAGCCCCAGCATTTT	CSASRQGSNQPQHF
-	TRBJ2-7	-	TRBV10-3	TGTGCCATCAGTGAGTCGGGGGGCAGGGGCCTCGAGCAGTACTTC	CAISESGGRGLEQYF
TRBD2	TRBJ2-1	once	TRBV3-1/TRBV3-2	TGTGCCAGCAGCCCGCGACTAGCGGGGGGGCCGGATGAGCAGTTCTTC	CASSPRLAGGPDEQFF
-	TRBJ1-5	-	TRBV28	TGTGCCAGCAGGGGGTCCTCCTCGGGGGCGAGCAATCAGCCCCAGCATTTT	CASRGSSSGASNQPQHF
-	TRBJ1-1	-	TRBV18	TGTGCCAGCTCACCACCGGGGGTTTATTCTGAGGCTTTCTTT	CASSPPGVYSEAFF
-	TRBJ2-5	-	TRBV9	TGTGCCAGCAGCGAGGCCGGTGGGAGTTGGCAAGAGACCCAGTACTTC	CASSEAGGSWQETQYF
-	TRBJ2-2	-	TRBV9	TGTGCCAGCAGCGCTCCCCGAAACACCGGGGAGCTGTTTTTT	CASSAPRNTGELFF
-	TRBJ2-6	-	TRBV6-2/TRBV6-3	TGTGCCAGCAGTTACGGTGGGGTAGGAAAAGGGGCCAACGTCCTGACTTTC	CASSYGGVGKGANVLTF
-	TRBJ1-5	-	TRBV7-8	TGTGCCAGCAGCTTAGTAGGAAATAGCAATCAGCCCCAGCATTTT	CASSLVGNSNQPQHF
-	TRBJ2-7	-	TRBV14	TGTGCCAGCAGCCAAGAGTACAGATCCTACTCCTACGAGCAGTACTTC	CASSQEYRSYSYEQYF
TRBD1	TRBJ2-1	once	TRBV4-2	TGTGCCAGCAGCCAAGAGGGACAGGGGGCTGGTAATGAGCAGTTCTTC	CASSQEGQGAGNEQFF
-	TRBJ1-5	-	TRBV28	TGTGCCAGCGCAGGGGGCAATCAGCCCCAGCATTTT	CASAGGNQPQHF
-	TRBJ2-3	-	TRBV28	TGTGCCAGCACCCTGACCAGCACAGATACGCAGTATTTT	CASTLTSTDTQYF
TRBD1	TRBJ2-5	once	TRBV19	TGTGCCAGTAGTAGACTAGGGACAGGGGGTGAGACCCAGTACTTC	CASSRLGTGGETQYF
TRBD2	TRBJ2-3	-	TRBV6-2/TRBV6-3	TGTGCCAGCAGTTGGCTGGGGACTAGCGGGGGGGCTCGCACAGATACGCAGTATTTT	CASSWLGTSGGARTDTQYF
TRBD1	TRBJ2-7	-	TRBV11-3	TGTGCCAGCAGCCCCAGACAGGGCTACGAGCAGTACTTC	CASSPRQGYEQYF